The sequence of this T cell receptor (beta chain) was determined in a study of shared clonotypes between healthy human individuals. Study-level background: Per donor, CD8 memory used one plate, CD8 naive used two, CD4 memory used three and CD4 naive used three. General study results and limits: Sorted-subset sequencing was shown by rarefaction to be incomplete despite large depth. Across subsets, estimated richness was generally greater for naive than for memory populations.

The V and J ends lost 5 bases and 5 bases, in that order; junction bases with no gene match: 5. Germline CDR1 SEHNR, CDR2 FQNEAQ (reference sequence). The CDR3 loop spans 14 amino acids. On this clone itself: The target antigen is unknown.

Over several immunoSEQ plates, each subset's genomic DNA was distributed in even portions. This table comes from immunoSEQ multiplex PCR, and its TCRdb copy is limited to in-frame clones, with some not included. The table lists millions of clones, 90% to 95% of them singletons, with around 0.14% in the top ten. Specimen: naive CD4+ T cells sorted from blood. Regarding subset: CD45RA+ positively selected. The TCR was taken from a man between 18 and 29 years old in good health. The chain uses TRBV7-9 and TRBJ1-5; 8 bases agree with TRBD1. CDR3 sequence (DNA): TGTGCCAGCAGCCGGACAGGGAGGGATCAGCCCCAGCATTTT. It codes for CASSRTGRDQPQHF.